A single sample gave rise to the 14 T cell receptor beta chains below, sequenced in a study of T-cell memory formation after mild COVID-19. MiXCR, run by TCRdb on the 5' RACE reads, gives a single entry per CDR3 protein. The sample has under 40,000 distinct CDR3 sequences; around 7.7% are singletons. Sequencing input: PBMCs or a T cell subset sorted from them (not recorded which). These receptors were obtained from a man in his late teens or twenties who had mild COVID-19 (a few samples of this study predate the infection). Cell type and time point are not known.

This clonotype was found once. The CDR3 reads CATRDRMQETQYF. In DNA, the CDR3 is TGTGCCACCAGGGACAGGATGCAAGAGACCCAGTACTTC. The chain links TRBV10-3 to TRBJ2-5; TRBD1 matches 8 bases. Unmatched junction bases numbered 6, after V lost 10 bases and J lost 2 bases. This CDR3 is built from 13 residues. Germline V gives CDR1 ENHRY, CDR2 SYGVKD.

This clonotype has a count of ten or more. This chain joins TRBV3-1 and TRBJ2-3, with a weak D call TRBD1 (6 bases). With 4 bases removed from V and 2 bases from J, the gap between germline ends came to 13 bases. CDR1 is LGHDT, CDR2 YNNKEL, per germline (reference sequence). The CDR3 sequence is 15 residues long. The CDR3 is CASSLRTDNTDTQYF. Here the CDR3 DNA reads TGTGCCAGCAGCCTTCGGACAGACAACACAGATACGCAGTATTTT.

J is TRBJ2-7 and V is TRBV28, with TRBD1 matching over 8 bases. The CDR3 consists of 15 residues. Trimming removed 1 base from V and 8 bases from J; junction bases left unmatched: 10. Per the germline V gene, CDR1 is MDHEN and CDR2 is SYDVKM. The CDR3 spells CASSLSAGGTSKQYV. In DNA form, the CDR3 reads TGTGCCAGCAGTTTATCAGCAGGGGGCACGTCCAAGCAGTACGTC.

This clonotype was seen ten or more times. V and J are TRBV20-1 and TRBJ2-1, with TRBD1 matching over 7 bases. V lost 5 bases, J lost 16 bases, and 20 bases stayed unmatched. CDR3 length: 14 residues. Germline-derived CDR1 and CDR2 are DFQATT and SNEGSKA (reference sequence). CDR3 bases: TGCAGTGCTTTACCCCCCGGGACAGTCCCTCCGGGATTCTTC. Translating gives CSALPPGTVPPGFF.

At least ten counts were recorded for this clonotype. The chain uses TRBV10-3 and TRBJ2-1, with TRBD2 matching 8 bases. Germline loops: CDR1 ENHRY, CDR2 SYGVKD. This CDR3 is built from 13 residues. J lost 10 bases, V lost 3 bases, and 5 bases had no gene match. The CDR3 DNA reads as TGTGCCATCAGTGATTTAGCGGGGTACGAGCAGTTCTTC. It encodes CAISDLAGYEQFF.

The chain couples TRBV7-6 to TRBJ2-2; D gene ambiguous. Trimming removed 0 bases from V and 6 bases from J, with 11 bases in between. In germline, CDR1 is SGHVS, CDR2 FNYEAQ. The CDR3 loop spans 15 amino acids. The CDR3 DNA reads TGTGCCAGCAGCTTAGCCCCGAAAGGTGCCGGGGAGCTGTTTTTT. Its translation is CASSLAPKGAGELFF.

This clonotype was found many times. V and J are TRBV24-1 and TRBJ2-3, with D possibly called TRBD1 or TRBD2 (5 bases each). The CDR3 contains 16 residues. V was trimmed by 2 bases and J by 0 bases, leaving 11 bases between them. Germline CDR1 is KGHDR and CDR2 is SFDVKD. The CDR3 nucleotides are TGTGCCACCAGTGATTCGGGGACGGCTAGCACAGATACGCAGTATTTT. Translation gives CATSDSGTASTDTQYF.

The V call is TRBV6-5, the J call TRBJ1-5; D call uncertain. CDR3 length: 15 amino acids. Trimming removed 10 bases at V and 4 bases at J, with 20 bases between. Germline V gene data show CDR1 as MNHEY and CDR2 as SVGAGI. DNA for the CDR3: TGTGCCACCTCTCGACGGGATGACTCAAATCAGCCCCAGCATTTT. Protein: CATSRRDDSNQPQHF.

This clonotype occurred many times. V and J are TRBV7-3 and TRBJ1-1, with TRBD1 identical over 8 bases. Germline CDR1 is SGHTA and CDR2 is FQGTGA. CDR3 length: 16 residues. V shed 10 bases, J shed 6 bases, and the junction held 19 bases outside the gene matches. The CDR3 reads CATMGQGASPRPEAFF. The CDR3 DNA follows: TGTGCCACCATGGGGCAGGGGGCCTCGCCTCGACCTGAAGCTTTCTTT.

Ten or more counts support this clonotype. V is TRBV5-6 and J is TRBJ2-1, with TRBD1 as a possible D gene (5 bases). There are 15 residues in the CDR3. V lost 1 base and J 4 bases, leaving 12 bases between the germline ends. Germline CDR1 and CDR2: SGHDT and YYEEEE. The CDR3 DNA follows: TGTGCCAGCAGCTTGAACCAGGGAAGGTACAATGAGCAGTTCTTC. Translation gives CASSLNQGRYNEQFF.

This clonotype was counted many times. The chain has TRBV6-6 and TRBJ2-1, with 8 positions matching TRBD2. The length of the CDR3 is 17 residues. Per germline, CDR1 MNHNY and CDR2 SVGAGI (reference sequence). J was trimmed by 5 bases and V by 2 bases; bases with no gene match: 11. CDR3 bases: TGTGCCAGCAGTTACCTATCCCCGGGGGGGCCGAACAATGAGCAGTTCTTC. Amino acids: CASSYLSPGGPNNEQFF.

This clonotype was counted many times. V usage is TRBV11-2 and J usage is TRBJ2-1, with a weak D call TRBD2 (5 bases). CDR3 length equals 15 residues. The germline CDR1 and CDR2 sequences are SGHAT and FQNNGV. V shed 5 bases and J shed 8 bases, with 19 bases lying between them. CDR3 DNA sequence: TGTGCCAGCAGCCGTAGAATACCCCCCGGGGATGAGCAGTTCTTC. Its translation is CASSRRIPPGDEQFF.

This clonotype was recorded at least ten times. The rearrangement uses TRBV19 and TRBJ2-7; a weak D match, TRBD2 (6 bases). The V gene's germline CDR1 is LNHDA and CDR2 SQIVND (reference sequence). This CDR3 contains 12 residues. V lost 5 bases and J lost 3, with 8 bases in between. The CDR3, as DNA: TGTGCCAGTAGTTCCGGGAGCTACGAGCAGTACTTC. Its translation is CASSSGSYEQYF.

The chain recombines TRBV9 with TRBJ2-5; tentatively, D is TRBD2 (5 bases). V lost 4 bases, J lost 5 bases, and 18 bases lay in between. Germline V gives CDR1 SGDLS, CDR2 YYNGEE. There are 15 residues in the CDR3. The chain's CDR3 is CASSPRSGSTETQYF. The CDR3, as DNA: TGTGCCAGCAGCCCACGATCGGGGTCTACGGAGACCCAGTACTTC. Variable domain in full (rest from reference TRBV9 and TRBJ2-5): DSGVTQTPKHLITATGQRVTLRCSPRSGDLSVYWYQQSLDQGLQFLIQYYNGEERAKGNILERFSAQQFPDLHSELNLSSLELGDSALYFCASSPRSGSTETQYFGPGTRLLVL.